The 16 T cell receptor beta chains in this list originate from one sample, sequenced in a study of T cell responses to AZD1222 COVID-19 vaccine. This table comes from immunoSEQ multiplex PCR, and its TCRdb copy is limited to in-frame clones, with some not included. The profile covers fewer than 200,000 clones, with around 94% appearing a single time and less than 11% taken by the ten largest. The sequencing used peripheral blood, collected on day 0 of AZD1222 vaccination. These receptor sequences come from an adult in good health.

J is TRBJ1-5 and V is TRBV7-2; D remains ambiguous. Per germline, CDR1 SGHTA and CDR2 FQGNSA. The CDR3 extends over 14 amino acids. V lost 1 base, J lost 6 bases, and 10 bases lay in between. The chain's CDR3 is CASSLGRQSQPQHF. The CDR3 region has the DNA TGTGCCAGCAGCTTAGGGAGGCAGAGTCAGCCCCAGCATTTT.

Only one count was recorded for this clone. V and J are TRBV4-1 and TRBJ2-7; 7 nucleotides agree with TRBD1. The CDR3 runs 15 residues. The V segment lost 1 base and the J segment 2 bases; nucleotides outside the gene matches: 5. In germline, CDR1 is MGHRA, CDR2 YSYEKL. The CDR3 DNA follows: TGCGCCAGCAGCCAAGGGGGGACAGTGGCCTACGAGCAGTACTTC. Translation: CASSQGGTVAYEQYF.

This chain joins TRBV30 and TRBJ1-1; D might be TRBD1 (5 bases). Germline V gives CDR1 GTSNPN, CDR2 SVGIG (reference sequence). V gave up 0 bases and J gave up 5 bases, with 10 bases separating them. The length of the CDR3 is 13 residues. CDR3 DNA sequence: TGTGCCTGGAGTGTGGTCGGGGGAACTGAAGCTTTCTTT. Protein: CAWSVVGGTEAFF.

The gene calls are TRBV2 and TRBJ2-3; 8 bases match TRBD1. Germline CDR1 and CDR2: SNHLY and FYNNEI. The CDR3 runs 14 residues. The J segment lost 6 bases and the V segment lost 5 bases, leaving 7 bases of the junction unmatched. In DNA, the CDR3 is TGTGCCAGCAGTTTACAGGGGGTAGGGGATACGCAGTATTTT. Translation gives CASSLQGVGDTQYF.

This clone occurred once. The chain couples TRBV5-8 to TRBJ1-5; D is unresolved. There are 12 residues in the CDR3. The germline V gene has CDR1 SGHTS and CDR2 YDEGEE. The germline V and J ends were trimmed by 7 bases and 6 bases, with 11 bases remaining between them. The CDR3 sequence is CASGYSSQPQHF. The CDR3 DNA follows: TGTGCCAGCGGTTACAGCTCTCAGCCCCAGCATTTT.

The chain joins TRBV6-2 or TRBV6-3 to TRBJ1-5; 9 nucleotides agree with TRBD1. Trimming at V came to 5 bases and at J to 7 bases, leaving 12 bases not matched to a gene. The CDR3 runs to 16 residues. Germline V gene sequence: CDR1 MNHEY, CDR2 SVGEGT. CDR3 region: CASSGPGQGGRQPQHF. CDR3 bases: TGTGCCAGCAGTGGACCGGGACAGGGTGGTCGCCAGCCCCAGCATTTT.

The J gene is TRBJ1-2, the V gene TRBV5-8; 9 nucleotides match TRBD1. The trim removed 3 bases at V and 2 bases at J, leaving 5 bases unmatched. Per germline, CDR1 SGHTS and CDR2 YDEGEE. The CDR3 loop spans 15 amino acids. CDR3 sequence reads: CASSSPGTGNYGYTF. As DNA, the CDR3 is TGTGCCAGCAGCTCCCCCGGGACAGGGAACTATGGCTACACCTTC.

This clone was seen more than once but under ten times. The V and J genes are TRBV5-1 and TRBJ1-1; no definite D call. The CDR3 length is 14 residues. V lost 1 base and J 0 bases, leaving 7 bases between the germline ends. Germline CDR1 SGHRS, CDR2 YFSETQ. In nucleotides, the CDR3 is TGCGCCAGCAGCTTGACAAAGATGAACACTGAAGCTTTCTTT. Its translation is CASSLTKMNTEAFF.

The chain couples TRBV7-8 to TRBJ2-2, with TRBD1 matching over 8 bases. The CDR3 is 16 residues long. V shed 5 bases and J 4 bases; nucleotides not matched to a gene: 9. Per the germline V gene, CDR1 is SGHVS and CDR2 is FQNEAQ. The CDR3: CASSTGTGWATGELFF. As DNA, the CDR3 is TGTGCCAGCAGCACCGGGACAGGTTGGGCCACCGGGGAGCTGTTTTTT.

Only one count was recorded for this clone. J is TRBJ2-2 and V is TRBV30; 7 bases line up with TRBD2. This CDR3 spans 13 amino acids. The germline gives CDR1 GTSNPN, CDR2 SVGIG (reference sequence). The junction had 0 bases not matched to a gene; V was cut back by 1 base and J by 4 bases. The chain's CDR3 is CAWSGGGTGELFF. In DNA, the CDR3 is TGTGCCTGGAGTGGGGGGGGCACCGGGGAGCTGTTTTTT.

The genes are TRBV7-9 and TRBJ1-2, with D perhaps matching TRBD1 (6 bases). With 1 base removed from V and 7 bases from J, the gap between germline ends came to 10 bases. The germline CDR1 and CDR2 sequences are SEHNR and FQNEAQ (reference sequence). This CDR3 comprises 13 residues. The DNA for the CDR3 is TGTGCCAGCAGCTTAGGAGGGGGAGCTGGCTACACCTTC. This gives the protein CASSLGGGAGYTF.

J is TRBJ2-7 and V is TRBV3-1 (or the pseudogene TRBV3-2); 7 nucleotides agree with TRBD2. There are 17 residues in the CDR3. Trimming removed 0 bases from V and 0 bases from J; junction bases left unmatched: 8. Germline values: CDR1 LGHDT, CDR2 YNNKEL (reference sequence). CDR3 in amino acids: CASSQEWGLHPSYEQYF. DNA of the CDR3: TGTGCCAGCAGCCAAGAGTGGGGACTACACCCCTCCTACGAGCAGTACTTC.

The V gene is TRBV6-4, the J gene TRBJ2-7; no firm D call. Germline V gene data show CDR1 as MRHNA and CDR2 as SNTAGT. The V and J ends lost 3 bases and 3 bases respectively, with 12 bases between them. The CDR3 totals 14 residues. This CDR3 reads CASSEQPGGYEQYF. The DNA for the CDR3 is TGTGCCAGCAGTGAGCAGCCCGGCGGCTACGAGCAGTACTTC.

The chain carries TRBV21-1 and TRBJ2-2; TRBD2 is taken as the D call from the table, unchecked against the DNA. TRBV21-1 is classified as a pseudogene. This CDR3 comprises 18 residues. The chain's CDR3 is CASSKVAFSQEGTGELFF. CDR3 DNA: TGTGCCAGCAGCAAAGTGGCGTTCTCACAAGAGGGTACCGGGGAGCTGTTTTTT.

The count of this clone is one. The chain links TRBV5-4 to TRBJ2-3, with D possibly TRBD1 on 6 matching bases. CDR3 length equals 12 residues. V was pared by 4 bases and J by 7 bases, with 10 bases between. CDR1 is SGHNT, CDR2 YYREEE, per germline (reference sequence). CDR3 bases: TGTGCCAGCAGCCGAGGACAGAATACGCAGTATTTT. Amino acid sequence: CASSRGQNTQYF. The full variable domain, in which reference TRBV5-4 and TRBJ2-3 provide the parts outside the CDR3, is ETGVTQSPTHLIKTRGQQVTLRCSSQSGHNTVSWYQQALGQGPQFIFQYYREEENGRGNFPPRFSGLQFPNYSSELNVNALELDDSALYLCASSRGQNTQYFGPGTRLTVL.

V and J are TRBV6-5 and TRBJ1-1; a weak D match, TRBD1 (5 bases). The CDR3 contains 15 residues. Trimming left V 8 bases short and J 0 bases short, with 16 bases between. The germline gives CDR1 MNHEY, CDR2 SVGAGI. CDR3 residues: CASSKPTDMNTEAFF. The CDR3 bases are TGTGCCAGCTCTAAACCGACGGACATGAACACTGAAGCTTTCTTT.